What follows describes a single TCR beta chain. The record originates from a study of T cell responses to AZD1222 COVID-19 vaccine. Assay: immunoSEQ multiplex PCR; the TCRdb copy retains only in-frame clones and omits some. The table lists some 150,000 clones, more than 85% of them singletons. V was clipped by 3 bases and J by 8 bases, with 17 bases between them. From germline, CDR1 is SGHNT and CDR2 YYREEE (reference sequence). The CDR3 totals 15 residues. The chain is built from TRBV5-4 and TRBJ2-2; D could derive from TRBD1 or TRBD2 (6 bases each). This specimen consisted of peripheral blood, obtained on day 0 of AZD1222 vaccination. The receptor was isolated from an adult in good health. For the CDR3, the DNA is TGTGCCAGCAGCTACGTGAAGGGGGGAGTTGGGGAGCTGTTTTTT. Encoded protein: CASSYVKGGVGELFF.